A selection of T cell receptor beta chains follows, all from one sample in a study of patients and donors after allogeneic stem cell transplantation. TCRdb passed the RT-PCR reads through MiXCR, listing each CDR3 protein once. The data show approximately 430,000 distinct CDR3 sequences, around 15% seen once. Material: blood, either unsorted or a sorted T cell fraction (not recorded which). The receptors originated from a human donor who was either an allogeneic HSCT recipient or a stem cell or donor lymphocyte infusion donor (not recorded which). It is not recorded whose cells these are; they may come from a transplant donor. Each CDR3 is given with its conserved first and last residue. A D gene is named only where the DNA matches it firmly. Rows give clone size only sometimes, using once, few, many, or a class for an expanded clone.

J gene,clone size,V gene,D gene,CDR3 protein
TRBJ2-1,few,TRBV20-1,NA,CSARRGHAGEQFF
TRBJ2-3,few,TRBV7-9,NA,CASSPPTGWDTDTQYF
TRBJ2-7,NA,TRBV4-3,NA,CASSHDPGRAAYEQYF
TRBJ2-7,few,TRBV11-1,TRBD1,CASRSGTGPLLSSYEQYF
TRBJ2-1,few,TRBV5-1,NA,CASSGGGQYNEQFF
TRBJ2-5,NA,TRBV24-1,TRBD1,CATSDLQPTGMETQYF
TRBJ2-1,few,TRBV9,NA,CASSLPSGRPTNNEQFF
TRBJ2-7,few,TRBV12-3/TRBV12-4,NA,CASSPTRNYEQYF
TRBJ2-5,NA,TRBV6-1,NA,CASADTQETQYF
TRBJ2-7,NA,TRBV20-1,NA,CSARASFYEQYF
TRBJ1-1,NA,TRBV4-1,TRBD1,CASGGGMNTEAFF
TRBJ2-3,NA,TRBV15,NA,CATSRDGATDTQYF
TRBJ1-6,NA,TRBV5-5,NA,CASRPREANSPLHF
TRBJ2-7,few,TRBV18,NA,CASSPRQKSYEQYF
TRBJ1-4,NA,TRBV4-1,NA,CASSQSGLTNEKLFF
TRBJ2-1,few,TRBV20-1,TRBD2,CSARVPGTSGSGEQFF
TRBJ2-5,few,TRBV3-1,TRBD2,CASQAGGEETQYF
TRBJ2-3,few,TRBV7-9,TRBD2,CASSSSGRFTDTQYF
TRBJ2-1,NA,TRBV4-1,TRBD2,CASSHPSGGGNEQFF
TRBJ1-1,NA,TRBV25-1,NA,CASSLHRNTEAFF
TRBJ1-4,NA,TRBV4-2,NA,CASSQEGRATNEKLFF
TRBJ1-3,NA,TRBV5-1,TRBD1,CASSRLGTGSLLGGNTIYF
TRBJ1-3,many,TRBV4-1,NA,CASSQDRRSSGNTIYF
TRBJ1-5,NA,TRBV15,TRBD1,CATSTRGTASQPQHF
TRBJ1-1,NA,TRBV20-1,TRBD1,CSGSMDRATEAFF
TRBJ2-3,NA,TRBV6-1,TRBD2,CASSGAIAGASTDTQYF
TRBJ2-7,NA,TRBV20-1,TRBD2,CSARDGGGRPYEQYF
TRBJ2-1,NA,TRBV15,NA,CATSRARDSEQFF
TRBJ2-2,NA,TRBV7-2,NA,CASRSDPNTGELFF
TRBJ2-3,NA,TRBV6-6,NA,CAILRGRLDTQYF
TRBJ2-3,few,TRBV6-1,NA,CASSVGGLRDTQYF
TRBJ2-5,NA,TRBV7-3,NA,CASSLDWEETQYF
TRBJ2-7,NA,TRBV5-1,NA,CASSFGQGYSEQYF
TRBJ2-7,NA,TRBV20-1,TRBD1,CSARVRGWDEQYF
TRBJ2-5,few,TRBV20-1,TRBD2,CSAIQTSGSPETQYF
TRBJ2-5,NA,TRBV7-9,TRBD2,CASSRLAGGMETQYF
TRBJ1-5,NA,TRBV27,NA,CASSPWRFKQPQHF
TRBJ2-7,few,TRBV7-3,TRBD2,CASSSGPGLGTEQYF
TRBJ1-1,NA,TRBV7-9,TRBD1,CASSSTGRATEAFF
TRBJ1-5,few,TRBV9,TRBD1,CASSAGQGENQPQHF
TRBJ2-3,NA,TRBV6-5,TRBD1,CASSYSGTGGRSTDTQYF
TRBJ2-1,many,TRBV12-3/TRBV12-4,TRBD2,CASSGLSGVIIDEQFF
TRBJ1-6,NA,TRBV6-1,NA,CASRVLTYSYNSPLHF
TRBJ1-2,few,TRBV7-2,NA,CASSPDSFYGYTF
TRBJ2-5,few,TRBV10-3,NA,CAISDFLETQYF
TRBJ1-4,few,TRBV7-9,TRBD1,CASSLTGGEKLFF
TRBJ2-2,NA,TRBV5-6,NA,CASSLGRGSNTGELFF
TRBJ2-2,NA,TRBV27,NA,CASSLYPPGEGQNTGELFF
TRBJ2-3,few,TRBV12-3/TRBV12-4,NA,CASCFQAPSTDTQYF
TRBJ1-1,few,TRBV24-1,NA,CATSDFRGPGEAFF
TRBJ2-4,many,TRBV15,NA,CATSRDQGGANIQYF
TRBJ1-1,many,TRBV5-1,NA,CASGLRGSYANTEAFF
TRBJ1-6,many,TRBV5-4,TRBD1,CASTSGQGGSPLHF
TRBJ2-3,NA,TRBV7-9,TRBD2,CASSLPLSGGYTDTQYF
TRBJ2-7,NA,TRBV5-1,TRBD2,CASSPGLAGGPGGEQYF
TRBJ2-5,few,TRBV20-1,TRBD2,CSAFGLAGPQETQYF
TRBJ1-4,few,TRBV7-6,NA,CASSLPRGGPNEKLFF
TRBJ1-1,few,TRBV3-1,NA,CASSQARRLGTEAFF
TRBJ2-1,few,TRBV27,TRBD2,CARKLAGVHNEQFF
TRBJ1-4,NA,TRBV18,NA,CASSPGDRRGEKLFF